One and the same sample provided the 19 T cell receptor beta chains below, sequenced in a study of shared clonotypes between healthy human individuals. Profiled with immunoSEQ multiplex PCR; TCRdb holds only in-frame clones, not every one. This repertoire shows millions of clones, more than 90% found once; its top ten account for roughly 0.15%. Sequenced: naive CD4+ T cells sorted from blood. Specified subset: CD45RA+ positively selected. The origin of the receptors is a young man in good health.

CDR3 loop: CASSYAFSYGYTF. The CDR3, as DNA: TGCGCCAGCAGCTACGCCTTTTCCTATGGCTACACCTTC. J is TRBJ1-2 and V is TRBV5-1; D gene uncertain. This CDR3 has 13 amino acids. Germline V CDR1 and CDR2: SGHRS, YFSETQ. Trimming pared 3 bases from V and 4 bases from J, leaving 10 bases between.

V usage is TRBV4-1 and J usage is TRBJ2-2, with 7 bases fitting TRBD1. V shed 3 bases and J 4 bases; nucleotides not matched to a gene: 2. Germline values: CDR1 MGHRA, CDR2 YSYEKL. The CDR3 is 14 residues long. CDR3 in amino acids: CASSQTGITGELFF. As DNA, the CDR3 is TGCGCCAGCAGCCAGACAGGGATCACCGGGGAGCTGTTTTTT.

V and J are TRBV30 and TRBJ1-1; no clear D. The germline gives CDR1 GTSNPN, CDR2 SVGIG (reference sequence). Trimming cost V 2 bases and J 11 bases, with 12 bases left between them. This CDR3 contains 11 residues. This chain's CDR3 is CAWSRQPAAFF. Written as DNA, the CDR3 is TGTGCCTGGAGTCGGCAGCCCGCGGCTTTCTTT.

J is TRBJ2-3 and V is TRBV11-2; D unresolved. Deletions cut 1 base from V and 3 bases from J, with 8 bases between. The CDR3 is 14 amino acids. Germline V CDR1 and CDR2: SGHAT, FQNNGV. CDR3 protein: CASSLAAVTDTQYF. The CDR3 DNA reads TGTGCCAGCAGCTTAGCTGCGGTGACAGATACGCAGTATTTT.

The sample holds a few counts of this clone. The chain employs TRBV6-5 and TRBJ1-1, with TRBD1 identical over 7 bases. The CDR3 is made up of 14 amino acids. Germline-derived CDR1 and CDR2 are MNHEY and SVGAGI. Trimming cost V 7 bases and J 4 bases; bases outside gene matches: 9. The CDR3 protein is CASTPGGVGTEAFF. The CDR3 nucleotides read TGTGCCAGCACCCCAGGGGGAGTGGGCACTGAAGCTTTCTTT.

The chain employs TRBV29-1 and TRBJ1-1; D perhaps matches TRBD1 (5 bases). Trimming shortened V by 3 bases and J by 4 bases, and 12 bases separated the two germline ends. The CDR3 loop spans 13 amino acids. Germline V gives CDR1 SQVTM, CDR2 ANQGSEA. CDR3 loop: CSVDRGRGTEAFF. In DNA, the CDR3 is TGCAGCGTTGATAGGGGTCGGGGCACTGAAGCTTTCTTT. Complete variable domain (other parts from reference TRBV29-1 and TRBJ1-1): SAVISQKPSRDICQRGTSLTIQCQVDSQVTMMFWYRQQPGQSLTLIATANQGSEATYESGFVIDKFPISRPNLTFSTLTVSNMSPEDSSIYLCSVDRGRGTEAFFGQGTRLTVV.

This sequence joins TRBV28 and TRBJ2-5; D not resolved. This CDR3 contains 11 residues. CDR1 and CDR2 from the germline V gene are MDHEN and SYDVKM. The V end was cut by 5 bases, the J end by 7 bases, with 8 bases between. This CDR3 reads CASSTPLTQYF. In DNA form, the CDR3 reads TGTGCCAGCAGTACGCCGTTGACCCAGTACTTC.

The chain carries TRBV30 and TRBJ1-5; 7 bases are shared with TRBD1. CDR1 GTSNPN and CDR2 SVGIG come from the germline V gene (reference sequence). This CDR3 comprises 14 residues. Unmatched junction bases numbered 8, after V lost 0 bases and J lost 9 bases. CDR3 nucleotide sequence: TGTGCCTGGAGTGTACTGGAAGGGGGCAGGCCCCAGCATTTT. Translated, it gives CAWSVLEGGRPQHF.

The chain employs TRBV18 and TRBJ1-2; 8 positions match TRBD1. The CDR3 covers 14 residues. CDR1 KGHSH and CDR2 LQKENI come from the germline V gene. V dropped 3 bases and J dropped 4; count of bases not matched to a gene: 4. The CDR3 is CASSPVGQGYGYTF. The CDR3 nucleotides are TGTGCCAGCTCACCGGTAGGACAGGGCTATGGCTACACCTTC.

The gene calls are TRBV7-9 and TRBJ1-3; D gene unclear. The CDR3 contains 13 residues. Germline values: CDR1 SEHNR, CDR2 FQNEAQ (reference sequence). V lost 1 base and J lost 8, with 9 bases in between. CDR3 sequence: CASSLEGRDTIYF. CDR3 nucleotides: TGTGCCAGCAGCTTAGAAGGGCGAGACACCATATATTTT.

The chain has TRBV9 and TRBJ2-2, with 7 bases aligning to TRBD2. The junction had 11 bases not matched to a gene; V was cut back by 5 bases and J by 7 bases. The CDR3 spans 15 residues. The V gene's germline CDR1 is SGDLS and CDR2 YYNGEE. The CDR3 region is CASSFRGREIGELFF. DNA for the CDR3: TGTGCCAGCAGTTTCAGAGGGAGGGAAATCGGGGAGCTGTTTTTT.

This chain's CDR3 is CASSLAGTDSYEQYF. CDR3 DNA sequence: TGCGCCAGCAGCTTGGCCGGGACCGATTCCTACGAGCAGTACTTC. The rearrangement links TRBV5-1 to TRBJ2-7; possibly TRBD1 or TRBD2 for D (5 bases each). CDR3 size: 15 residues. Trimming left V 0 bases short and J 1 base short, with 11 bases between. Germline lookup yields CDR1 SGHRS and CDR2 YFSETQ.

V gene TRBV18 combines with J gene TRBJ2-3; D is perhaps TRBD2 (6 bases). The CDR3 runs to 16 residues. CDR1 is KGHSH and CDR2 is LQKENI in the germline V gene. Trimming cost V 3 bases and J 7 bases, with 20 bases left between them. CDR3 amino acids: CASSPRDSLDVNTQYF. The CDR3 DNA sequence: TGTGCCAGCTCACCCCGGGACTCCCTAGATGTGAATACGCAGTATTTT.

A single count supports this clone. DNA for the CDR3: TGTGCCAGCCAACGCCAGGGTACGGAGCAGTACTTC. It yields the protein CASQRQGTEQYF. This chain uses TRBV28 with TRBJ2-7; D is perhaps TRBD1 (5 bases). V lost 8 bases and J lost 7, with 15 bases in between. Germline loops: CDR1 MDHEN, CDR2 SYDVKM. The CDR3 contains 12 residues.

This chain joins TRBV30 and TRBJ2-1; D remains ambiguous. CDR3 length: 15 residues. V was pared by 3 bases and J by 4 bases, with 16 bases between. Germline lookup yields CDR1 GTSNPN and CDR2 SVGIG (reference sequence). CDR3 region: CAWSRLRVGYNEQFF. In DNA form, the CDR3 reads TGTGCCTGGAGCCGCCTAAGAGTCGGTTACAATGAGCAGTTCTTC.

This chain uses TRBV5-1 with TRBJ2-1, with D possibly being TRBD2 (6 bases). Germline loops: CDR1 SGHRS, CDR2 YFSETQ. The CDR3 is 14 residues long. V dropped 4 bases and J dropped 2 bases, with 10 bases sitting between them. The CDR3 protein is CASSRDSTYNEQFF. For the CDR3, the DNA is TGCGCCAGCAGCAGGGACTCCACCTACAATGAGCAGTTCTTC.

The chain joins TRBV27 to TRBJ2-5, with D maybe TRBD1 (6 bases). The CDR3 has 14 residues. The germline gives CDR1 MNHEY, CDR2 SMNVEV (reference sequence). V lost 6 bases and J 3 bases, leaving 14 bases between the germline ends. CDR3 DNA sequence: TGTGCCAGCAGCCCACAGGGCCGGAAAGAGACCCAGTACTTC. It translates to CASSPQGRKETQYF.

CDR3 in DNA: TGTGCCAGCAGTCCCCTCGCCCGGGAGCAGTACTTC. Translation: CASSPLAREQYF. The chain joins TRBV2 to TRBJ2-7; no clear D. The CDR3 is made up of 12 amino acids. Germline CDR1 is SNHLY and CDR2 is FYNNEI. V lost 5 bases to trimming and J lost 7 bases, with 12 bases between them. Complete variable domain (other parts from reference TRBV2 and TRBJ2-7): EPEVTQTPSHQVTQMGQEVILRCVPISNHLYFYWYRQILGQKVEFLVSFYNNEISEKSEIFDDQFSVERPDGSNFTLKIRSTKLEDSAMYFCASSPLAREQYFGPGTRLTVT.

V gene TRBV20-1 combines with J gene TRBJ2-3, with D hard to call. Germline V gene lookup returns CDR1 DFQATT and CDR2 SNEGSKA (reference sequence). This CDR3 is 9 amino acids long. V lost 6 bases and J lost 10, with 8 bases in between. For the CDR3, the DNA is TGCAGTGCCCCCCAAGCGCAGTATTTT. Amino acid sequence: CSAPQAQYF.